The sequence of this T cell receptor (beta chain) was determined in a study of shared clonotypes between healthy human individuals (dated by TCRdb to the early 2020s). Study-wide context: The cohort included a few men and a couple of women between 18 and 49 years of age. For each donor, CD4 naive and CD4 memory were each run on three plates, CD8 naive on two plates, and CD8 memory on one plate. To estimate repertoire size and how much clonotype sharing occurs between individuals, the study deeply sequenced the blood TCR repertoires of roughly 5 healthy adults. To increase sequencing depth and limit assay-specific biases, different laboratories used diverse techniques to prepare libraries and sequence TCR repertoires. Each donor's leukapheresis produced roughly between roughly 0.85 and 9.5 billion PBMCs. Beyond this particular receptor, the publication reports: About 4.5% of naive CD4, around 4% of naive CD8, roughly 2.4% of memory CD4, and about 0.4% of memory CD8 clonotypes were shared across four donors. Naive subsets generally had larger estimated clonotype richness than memory subsets did. Sampling was restricted to blood, and TCR repertoires in tissues likely differ from the TCR repertoires found in blood. Incomplete sequencing was indicated by rarefaction of sorted-subset datasets, despite the large sequencing depth. Compared with non-shared clonotypes, the clonotypes found in all four sorted-subset donors had higher generation probabilities. Because the study included only a small number of donors, the genetic and exposure-history diversity represented was limited. Based on pairwise subsampling, the degree of clonotype sharing among donors was expected to be affected by sequencing depth.

Using the deep immunoSEQ assay, multiplex PCR amplified TCR CDR3 regions from genomic DNA. Genomic DNA extracted from each cell subset was distributed evenly over all wells of several immunoSEQ 96-well plates, and each plate served as one replicate. For sorted subsets, about 200 ng genomic DNA, equal to about 30,000 T cell genomes, was loaded into each replicate PCR. Purified libraries were quantified with a Qubit 3.0 fluorometer, sized on a Bioanalyzer 2100, and re-quantified with the KAPA Library Quantification kit. Every immunoSEQ 96-well plate was sequenced on a dedicated single-read 150-cycle Illumina NextSeq 550 flow cell. The source study handled its data this way. The immunoSEQ output contained only junctional sequences without quality scores, so filtering could not match that applied to full-length reads. Sequences were annotated with PyIR, a Python wrapper for IgBLAST v1.9, and V/J genes and CDR3 were assigned using IMGT germline references. Reads were removed for weak V/J assignments (E-value above 1e-6), missing CDR3, stop codons, out-of-frame junctions, or ambiguous translated residues. V3J clonotypes were defined as sequences sharing an identical inferred V gene, J gene, and CDR3 amino acid sequence. Percentage overlap between repertoires was computed as shared unique clonotypes divided by the size of the smaller repertoire. RTK rarefaction, the Chao1 estimator, and Recon v2.1 estimates of unobserved clonotypes were used to assess repertoire richness. Generation probabilities were computed with OLGA for all TCRbeta clonotypes obtained by the gDNA method from several donors. TCRdb stores this immuneACCESS table with in-frame sequences only. Part of the clones is absent; in the studies checked, under half of the shortfall reflects unresolved V genes, and no reason is known for the rest. V and J calls and clone size come straight from that table; D and trimming were deduced from the DNA. The sample data list roughly 2 million clones, and roughly 96% of these were observed just once. The ten largest clones add up to more than 0.1% of the sample.

Of note for this clone: The clone's antigen remains unknown. No much larger clonotype is one base removed from it; base qualities were not supplied.

The CDR3 numbers 13 residues from cysteine through phenylalanine. Only CDR3 DNA remains: 39 bases, in frame from the first base. The germline V gene provides CDR1 SGHTA and CDR2 FQGNSA. V is reduced by 2 bases and J by 1 base, leaving a spacing of 6 bases between them. The donors were healthy, HIV-negative adults with no recently reported acute infections or vaccinations. Only Caucasian adults living in Nashville, Tennessee, USA were represented among the donors. CD4+ T cells were enriched by magnetic negative selection, after which naive cells were positively selected on CD45RA and the negative fraction was taken as the memory subset. Blood was collected by leukapheresis, and PBMCs were isolated by Ficoll-Histopaque density gradient centrifugation and then cryopreserved in liquid nitrogen vapor phase. Analytical flow cytometry was used to check the purity and quantity of each magnetically sorted T cell population. Each sorted fraction had its genomic DNA isolated and then quantified by UV absorbance on a Nanodrop 2000c.

The clonotype comes from a young man in good health. The chain is assembled from TRBV7-2 and TRBJ2-7, with the D gene not clear enough to name. The source material was naive CD4+ T cells sorted from blood. The meaning of the sample's cell subset or site label: CD45RA+ positively selected. The CDR3 corresponds to CASSLQWSYEQYF. At the DNA level, the sequence is TGTGCCAGCAGCTTACAATGGTCCTACGAGCAGTACTTC. Reference TRBV7-2 and TRBJ2-7 genes cover what lies past the CDR3, so the full variable domain is GAGVSQSPSNKVTEKGKDVELRCDPISGHTALYWYRQSLGQGLEFLIYFQGNSAPDKSGLPSDRFSAERTGGSVSTLTIQRTQQEDSAVYLCASSLQWSYEQYFGPGTRLTVT.